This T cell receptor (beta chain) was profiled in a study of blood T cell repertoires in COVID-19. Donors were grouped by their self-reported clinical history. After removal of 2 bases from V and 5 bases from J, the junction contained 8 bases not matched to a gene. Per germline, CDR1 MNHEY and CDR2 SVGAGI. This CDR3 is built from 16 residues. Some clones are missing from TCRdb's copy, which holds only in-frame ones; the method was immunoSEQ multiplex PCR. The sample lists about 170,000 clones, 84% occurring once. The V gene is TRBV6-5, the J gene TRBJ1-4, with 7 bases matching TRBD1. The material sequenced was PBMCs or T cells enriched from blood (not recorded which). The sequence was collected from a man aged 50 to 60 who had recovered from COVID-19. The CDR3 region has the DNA TGTGCCAGCAGTTACGCCCGGGACAGCCTGAATGAAAAACTGTTTTTT. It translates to CASSYARDSLNEKLFF.